Sequencing of this TCR beta chain was carried out in a study of blood T cell repertoires in COVID-19. Study-level background: T cells, B-cell-depleted T cells, or PBMCs provided the cDNA or gDNA that served as material.

The V end lost 5 bases, the J end lost 4 bases, and 18 bases lay between the germline ends. Germline V gives CDR1 MNHEY, CDR2 SMNVEV (reference sequence). This CDR3 contains 15 residues. In the original workflow: Estimation of nucleated cell counts was performed using reference gene primer amplification. Profiling relied on immunoSEQ multiplex PCR, and the TCRdb table lists in-frame clones only, not all of them. V and J calls and clone size are those listed in that table; D and trimming were worked out from the DNA. This sample has some 80,000 clones, with about 93% found just once. The chain carries TRBV27 and TRBJ2-7; D possibly corresponds to TRBD2 (6 bases). The sequence was collected from a woman at least 80 years old with acute or convalescent COVID-19. Sequencing input: peripheral blood. The CDR3 coding sequence is TGTGCCAGCAGTGCCCGGCGGGGTGGTTCTTACGAGCAGTACTTC. This codes for CASSARRGGSYEQYF.